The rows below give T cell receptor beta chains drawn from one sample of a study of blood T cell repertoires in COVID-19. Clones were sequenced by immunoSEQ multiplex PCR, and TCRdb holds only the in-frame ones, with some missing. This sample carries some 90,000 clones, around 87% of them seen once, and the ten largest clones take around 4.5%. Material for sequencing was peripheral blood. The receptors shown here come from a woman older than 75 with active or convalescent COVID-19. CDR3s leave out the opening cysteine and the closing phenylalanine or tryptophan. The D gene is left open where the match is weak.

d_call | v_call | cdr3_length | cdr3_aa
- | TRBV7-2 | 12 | ASSTGRADNEQF
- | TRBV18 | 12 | ASSPRTDPLGYT
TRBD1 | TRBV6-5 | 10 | ASSDTGDGYT
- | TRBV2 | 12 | ASSVRGSGNTIY
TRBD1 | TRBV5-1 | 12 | ASSWDSENSPLH
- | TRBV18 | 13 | ASSPTAGMYNEQF
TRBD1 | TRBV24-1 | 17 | ATSDLLFVGTGEYNEQF
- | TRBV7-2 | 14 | ASSLGSTGSNQPQH
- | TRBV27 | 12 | ASSSDSPYNEQF
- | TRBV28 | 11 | ASSLTSSYEQY
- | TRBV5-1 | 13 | ASSLGRADTGELF
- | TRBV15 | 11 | ATSRVEASEAF
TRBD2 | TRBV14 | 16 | ASSQVPGLAGDFNEQF
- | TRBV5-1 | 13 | ASSLGLGVGTEAF
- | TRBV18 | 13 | ASSSRGGADYGYT